This T cell receptor (beta chain) was retrieved from a study of blood T cell repertoires in COVID-19. Background on the study: Collection of acute and convalescent COVID-19 samples took place in the United States, Italy and Spain.

This clone occurred a few times. Germline V gene data show CDR1 as SGHTA and CDR2 as FQGTGA. Trimming removed 5 bases from V and 0 bases from J; junction bases left unmatched: 7. The CDR3 runs to 16 residues. Authors' methods: Using reference gene primer amplification, nucleated cell counts were estimated. Assay used: immunoSEQ multiplex PCR; TCRdb lists only in-frame clones, some missing. V, J and clone size reflect that table, while D and trimming were determined from the DNA. Here the sample spans 100,000 to 150,000 clones, 75% to 90% being singletons. Everyone who took part was 18 to 89 years old, and they came from about two dozen US areas. Symptom resolution, clearance, or two negative PCRs marked the recovered donors of Cohort 3.

Sequences were obtained from PBMCs or T cells enriched from blood (not recorded which). The TCR was taken from a woman between 50 and 59 years old who had recovered from COVID-19. V usage is TRBV7-3 and J usage is TRBJ2-5; 9 bases fit TRBD1. The CDR3 coding sequence is TGTGCCAGCAGCGCTACAGGGGGCCAGTACCAAGAGACCCAGTACTTC. Translation gives CASSATGGQYQETQYF.